The present TCR beta chain was sequenced within a study of PD-L1 blockade in urothelial cancer. On the study more broadly: From 0 to 3 prior chemotherapy regimens had been given to the patients. Analysis of the blood was performed 3 weeks (second dose) and 6 weeks after treatment start. T cells were recovered from blood samples at a median of 141,255.

The V gene end was trimmed by 6 bases and the J gene end by 1 base; junction bases not matched to a gene: 3. This CDR3 spans 13 amino acids. Germline values: CDR1 LNHDA, CDR2 SQIVND (reference sequence). Patients were living with locally advanced or metastatic urothelial carcinoma. Data came from immunoSEQ multiplex PCR; TCRdb stores just in-frame clones and leaves some out. The sample lists 70,000 or so clones, less than 90% occurring once. The J gene is TRBJ2-7, the V gene TRBV19; 7 nucleotides line up with TRBD1. This TCR was recovered from a man aged 60-69 years with urothelial cancer. This specimen consisted of PBMCs, obtained around atezolizumab (anti-PD-L1) treatment. The CDR3 spells CASSRTGSYEQYF. CDR3 coding DNA: TGTGCCAGTAGCAGGACAGGATCCTACGAGCAGTACTTC.